This entry lists 4 T cell receptor beta chains sequenced from one sample in a study of spatial heterogeneity in lung cancer. TCRdb re-derived calls from the 5' RACE reads in MiXCR, one entry per CDR3 protein. The sample includes about 21,000 distinct CDR3 sequences, 4.6% seen only once; the top ten take 7% to 8.5%. As for time point: sample taken at primary tumor resection. Tumor, nontumor lung or frozen PBMC supplied whole RNA that was sequenced unsorted. The source was PBMCs, collected at surgery. These TCRs come from a male donor with early-stage non-small cell lung cancer.

This clonotype was observed at least ten times. The CDR3 DNA reads TGTGCCAGCAGCGCCCGGGACAGGGAATACGAGCAGTACTTC. Protein sequence: CASSARDREYEQYF. This chain joins TRBV7-9 and TRBJ2-7, with 9 bases matching TRBD1. Germline CDR1 is SEHNR and CDR2 is FQNEAQ (reference sequence). Trimming at V came to 5 bases and at J to 4 bases, leaving 6 bases not matched to a gene. This CDR3 has 14 residues.

This clonotype has a count of ten or more. The rearrangement uses TRBV29-1 and TRBJ2-1, with TRBD2 matching over 9 bases. The CDR3 consists of 14 residues. Germline CDR1 and CDR2: SQVTM and ANQGSEA. After removal of 6 bases from V and 4 bases from J, the junction contained 7 bases not matched to a gene. The CDR3 DNA reads as TGCAGCGTACCCGGGACTAGCCTTTACAATGAGCAGTTCTTC. It specifies CSVPGTSLYNEQFF.

This clonotype turned up a few times. The CDR3 sequence: CASSLRRSTDTQYF. CDR3 in DNA: TGTGCCAGCAGCTTAAGGCGAAGCACAGATACGCAGTATTTT. This chain connects TRBV7-2 to TRBJ2-3, with D uncertain. Germline CDR1 is SGHTA and CDR2 is FQGNSA. This CDR3 is 14 amino acids long. Trimming cost V 2 bases and J 0 bases, with 6 bases left between them.

This clonotype was counted many times. The chain links TRBV5-1 to TRBJ2-5; a possible D gene is TRBD1 (6 bases). This CDR3 comprises 14 residues. CDR1 and CDR2 (germline): SGHRS, YFSETQ. V was cut by 3 bases and J by 2 bases, with 11 bases left in between. This CDR3 reads CASSSGRGQETQYF. CDR3 in DNA: TGCGCCAGCAGCTCCGGCAGGGGACAAGAGACCCAGTACTTC.